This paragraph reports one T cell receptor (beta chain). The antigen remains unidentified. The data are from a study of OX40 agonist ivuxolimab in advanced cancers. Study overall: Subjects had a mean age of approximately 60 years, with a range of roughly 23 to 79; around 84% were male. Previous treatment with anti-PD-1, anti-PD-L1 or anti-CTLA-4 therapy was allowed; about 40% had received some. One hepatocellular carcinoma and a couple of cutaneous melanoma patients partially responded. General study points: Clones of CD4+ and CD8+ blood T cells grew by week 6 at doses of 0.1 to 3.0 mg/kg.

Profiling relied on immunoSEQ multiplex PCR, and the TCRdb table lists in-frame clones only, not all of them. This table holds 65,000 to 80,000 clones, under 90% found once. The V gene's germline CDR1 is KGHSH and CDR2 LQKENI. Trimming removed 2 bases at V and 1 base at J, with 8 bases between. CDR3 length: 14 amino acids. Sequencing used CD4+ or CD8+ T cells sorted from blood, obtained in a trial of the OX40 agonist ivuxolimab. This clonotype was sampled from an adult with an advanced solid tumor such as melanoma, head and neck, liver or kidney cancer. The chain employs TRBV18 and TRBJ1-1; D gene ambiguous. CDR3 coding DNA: TGTGCCAGCTCACCAGACCTTTCGAACACTGAAGCTTTCTTT. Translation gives CASSPDLSNTEAFF.